This record concerns one TCR beta chain sequence. The antigen is not known. V gave up 8 bases and J gave up 1 base, with 12 bases separating them. The length of the CDR3 is 14 residues. Germline CDR1 reads SGHAT; CDR2 reads FQNNGV. The data are from a study of post-analysis software for immune sequencing data. Study at large: Courses of disease covered relapsing-remitting, secondary progressive and progressive-relapsing multiple sclerosis. Study-wide results and caveats: About 5 TRBV segments were significantly more frequent in patients than in controls. TRBV5-6, TRBV5-1 and TRBV20-1 were among these segments. With F measure, samples from one preparation batch clustered together strongly.

Unique-molecular-identifier-tagged TCR beta cDNA libraries were used. TCRdb analysed the PCR reads with MiXCR anew, one entry per CDR3 protein. The sample carries roughly 540,000 distinct CDR3 sequences, around 34% recorded once. Material for sequencing was blood. This sequence originates from a girl aged 2 to 17 with multiple sclerosis. The chain joins TRBV11-2 to TRBJ2-4; TRBD1 or TRBD2 may be the D gene (5 bases each). CDR3 DNA sequence: TGTGCCAGCTCACTCGGGGCTGCCAAAAACATTCAGTACTTC. It encodes CASSLGAAKNIQYF.